A single sample is the source of the 8 T cell receptor beta chains below, sequenced in a study of T cell responses to AZD1222 COVID-19 vaccine. Clones were read by immunoSEQ multiplex PCR, and TCRdb kept only the in-frame ones, dropping some. The sample lists more than 150,000 clones, 85% to 95% seen once, with 8.5% to 12% in the top ten. The sequencing used peripheral blood, collected on day 0 of AZD1222 vaccination. The source is an adult in good health.

This chain links TRBV5-1 with TRBJ2-7; weak D call: TRBD2 (5 bases). Germline values: CDR1 SGHRS, CDR2 YFSETQ. The V end was cut by 5 bases, the J end by 0 bases, with 15 bases between. The CDR3 is made up of 15 amino acids. CDR3 sequence reads: CASREGSASSYEQYF. CDR3 coding DNA: TGCGCCAGCAGAGAGGGTAGCGCGAGCTCCTACGAGCAGTACTTC.

J is TRBJ1-2 and V is TRBV5-1; D is undetermined. The CDR3 consists of 12 residues. V lost 5 bases, J lost 0 bases, and 5 bases lay in between. CDR1 is SGHRS and CDR2 is YFSETQ in the germline V gene. The CDR3 DNA sequence: TGCGCCAGCAGGGGTGCTAACTATGGCTACACCTTC. Amino acid sequence: CASRGANYGYTF.

The gene calls are TRBV6-5 and TRBJ1-6; D remains unclear. The V end was cut by 5 bases, the J end by 7 bases, with 6 bases between. CDR1 MNHEY and CDR2 SVGAGI come from the germline V gene. This CDR3 has 12 residues. The CDR3 is CASSLGNSPLHF. The DNA of the CDR3 is TGTGCCAGCAGTCTCGGAAATTCACCCCTCCACTTT.

V usage is TRBV4-1 and J usage is TRBJ2-1, with a tentative D call TRBD1 (5 bases). Trimming shortened V by 2 bases and J by 4 bases, and 15 bases separated the two germline ends. Germline V lookup: CDR1 MGHRA, CDR2 YSYEKL. The CDR3 consists of 16 residues. CDR3 nucleotide sequence: TGCGCCAGCAGCCAACCTAGACAGTCAGCTTACAATGAGCAGTTCTTC. It yields the protein CASSQPRQSAYNEQFF.

The gene calls are TRBV28 and TRBJ2-7, with TRBD1 as a possible D gene (5 bases). CDR1 and CDR2 from the germline V gene are MDHEN and SYDVKM. Trimming took off 6 bases at V and 3 bases at J, with 15 bases between the two ends. CDR3 length: 14 residues. The CDR3 here is CASSRKLTGYEQYV. CDR3 bases: TGTGCCAGCAGCCGTAAACTAACAGGCTACGAGCAGTACGTC.

The rearrangement links TRBV3-1 (or the pseudogene TRBV3-2) to TRBJ1-2; perhaps TRBD1 as D (5 bases). V lost 2 bases to trimming and J lost 0 bases, with 13 bases between them. This CDR3 contains 16 residues. The V gene's germline CDR1 is LGHDT and CDR2 YNNKEL (reference sequence). CDR3 sequence: CASSQTGTATNYGYTF. Written as DNA, the CDR3 is TGTGCCAGCAGCCAAACCGGGACGGCTACTAACTATGGCTACACCTTC.

The V call is TRBV5-6, the J call TRBJ2-7, with 7 bases identical to TRBD1. The J segment lost 4 bases and the V segment lost 1 base, leaving 2 bases of the junction unmatched. This CDR3 has 13 residues. CDR1 SGHDT and CDR2 YYEEEE come from the germline V gene. The CDR3 bases are TGTGCCAGCAGCTTGAAACAGGGGTACGAGCAGTACGTC. It specifies CASSLKQGYEQYV.

J is TRBJ1-5 and V is TRBV7-8; D gene unclear. Trimming shortened V by 4 bases and J by 2 bases, and 12 bases separated the two germline ends. This CDR3 spans 15 amino acids. The germline V gene has CDR1 SGHVS and CDR2 FQNEAQ. In DNA, the CDR3 is TGTGCCAGCAGCTCCACTAGGCGACGCAATCAGCCCCAGCATTTT. Protein product: CASSSTRRRNQPQHF.